A selection of T cell receptor beta chains follows, all from one sample in a study of cytomegalovirus exposure and HLA in healthy donors. Produced via immunoSEQ multiplex PCR; TCRdb's table is partial and in-frame only. This sample carries about 180,000 clones, around 81% of them seen once, and the ten largest clones take 2.2%. The sequencing input was PBMCs. Receptors were obtained from a woman aged 30 to 39 in good health and CMV-seronegative. Both conserved end residues are part of each CDR3. A D gene is named only where the DNA matches it firmly. Part of the rows lack a size; the others show once, few, many or a class for expanded clones.

D gene	clone size	V gene	J gene	CDR3 DNA	CDR3 protein
TRBD2	-	TRBV19	TRBJ2-7	TGTGCCAGTAGTATCTCCCCCGGGGGACTATACGAGCAGTACTTC	CASSISPGGLYEQYF
TRBD1	-	TRBV6-1	TRBJ2-3	TGTGCCAGCAGTGAGGGGACAGGGAGGGGAGATACGCAGTATTTT	CASSEGTGRGDTQYF
-	-	TRBV6-1	TRBJ1-4	TGTGCCAGCAGTGAAAAAATCGGGGGGACTGGGGGTAATGAAAAACTGTTTTTT	CASSEKIGGTGGNEKLFF
-	once	TRBV28	TRBJ2-7	TGTGCCAGCACACAGCATAACTCCTACGAGCAGTACTTC	CASTQHNSYEQYF
TRBD1	-	TRBV7-9	TRBJ1-5	TGTGCCAGCAGCATGCCGACAGGGGGTGGCAATCAGCCCCAGCATTTT	CASSMPTGGGNQPQHF
TRBD2	once	TRBV18	TRBJ2-7	TGTGCCAGCTCACCACCAGGGACTAGCGGGAGTTACGAGCAGTACTTC	CASSPPGTSGSYEQYF
TRBD1	-	TRBV7-2	TRBJ1-4	TGTGCCAGCAGCTCGACAGGGGGAGTTGAAAAACTGTTTTTT	CASSSTGGVEKLFF
-	once	TRBV2	TRBJ2-5	TGTGCCAGCAGCCACAACAGGGGAGGACAAGAGACCCAGTACTTC	CASSHNRGGQETQYF
-	once	TRBV11-2	TRBJ2-1	TGTGCCAGCAGCTTAGGGTCAGGGACTGGCCTCTACAATGAGCAGTTCTTC	CASSLGSGTGLYNEQFF
TRBD2	-	TRBV5-6	TRBJ2-1	TGTGCCAGCAGCTTGTGGAGCGGGACCTCGTTCCATGAGCAGTTCTTC	CASSLWSGTSFHEQFF
TRBD1	-	TRBV7-9	TRBJ2-7	TGTTCCAGCAGCTTAGGGGGACAGGGGTACTACGAGCAGTACTTC	CSSSLGGQGYYEQYF
-	-	TRBV6-5	TRBJ2-4	TGTGCCAGCAGTAGTTTTAGGAACAGTCAGTACTTC	CASSSFRNSQYF
-	few	TRBV30	TRBJ2-2	TGTGCCTGGAGTGTACTCCTCGCCGGGGAGCTGTTTTTT	CAWSVLLAGELFF
TRBD1	-	TRBV6-1	TRBJ1-2	TGTGCCAGCAGAACGACAGGGGGGTATGGCTACACCTTC	CASRTTGGYGYTF
TRBD1	-	TRBV7-9	TRBJ1-3	TGTTCCAGCAGCCCAGGGGGCCCAGGAAACACCATATATTTT	CSSSPGGPGNTIYF
-	once	TRBV7-6	TRBJ2-3	TGTGCCAGCAGCTTAGCCCAGGGAGGTACAGATACGCAGTATTTT	CASSLAQGGTDTQYF
TRBD1	-	TRBV5-4	TRBJ1-2	TGTGCCAGCAGCCCAAACGTCCCGGGACAGGGAGCTAACTATGGCTACACCTTC	CASSPNVPGQGANYGYTF
TRBD1	few	TRBV12-5	TRBJ1-6	TGTGCTAGTGCCCTGGGACAGGGTAATTCACCCCTCCACTTT	CASALGQGNSPLHF
TRBD2	-	TRBV7-6	TRBJ2-1	TGTGCCAGCAGCTTAGCCGGGGAAGCGGGAGGGTCCTACAATGAGCAGTTCTTC	CASSLAGEAGGSYNEQFF
TRBD1	-	TRBV7-6	TRBJ1-3	TGTGCCAGCAGCCCCGGGACAGGGGCTCCGAACACCATATATTTT	CASSPGTGAPNTIYF
TRBD2	once	TRBV5-1	TRBJ2-1	TGCGCCAGCAGCTTGGTGAGCGGGAGTTACAATGAGCAGTTCTTC	CASSLVSGSYNEQFF
-	-	TRBV4-2	TRBJ1-1	TGTGCCAGCAGCCAAGCGGGAGTTGAAGCTTTCTTT	CASSQAGVEAFF
TRBD1	-	TRBV2	TRBJ2-4	TGTGCCAGCGCAGACAACCCGACAGGGGCACTAGCCAAAAACATTCAGTACTTC	CASADNPTGALAKNIQYF
TRBD1	-	TRBV28	TRBJ1-5	TGTGCCAGCAGTTTAATAGGGGACAGGGGGCAGGTTGGCAATCAGCCCCAGCATTTT	CASSLIGDRGQVGNQPQHF